This T cell receptor (beta chain) was found in a study of T cell repertoires in cytomegalovirus infection. Background on the study: Newly reported HLA-C-restricted and thoroughly characterized HLA-B-restricted CMV epitopes were employed. Public TCR beta signature analysis indicated the presence of both CMV infection and matching HLA type.

V was cut by 7 bases and J by 9 bases, with 22 bases left in between. Germline V lookup: CDR1 SGHTA, CDR2 FQGTGA. The CDR3 covers 15 residues. Note on this clonotype: Antigen specificity is unknown.

TCRdb reanalysed the reads using MiXCR and keeps one entry per CDR3 protein. The sample holds 900,000 to 950,000 distinct CDR3 sequences, about a third seen once. Specimen: cultured CD8+ T cells from PBMCs, collected from culture after CMV antigen stimulation. This chain connects TRBV7-3 to TRBJ1-3, with a possible D match to TRBD1 (5 bases). This TCR came from a human donor in good health (CMV status not recorded). Some clones in this sample may be carry-over from other donors' samples. CDR3 residues: CASTGRGVNRPTIYF. CDR3 coding DNA: TGTGCCAGCACCGGAAGAGGGGTAAACAGGCCCACCATATATTTT.